The clone carrying this TCR beta chain was counted a single time. No antigen is known for it. This sample was taken from a study of graft-versus-host responses after intestinal transplantation. For the study at large: Multivisceral, liver-intestinal, or isolated intestinal transplants were received by the recipients.

The CDR3 has 15 residues. With 4 bases removed from V and 0 bases from J, the gap between germline ends came to 11 bases. Germline values: CDR1 SGHDT, CDR2 YYEEEE. Graft material was processed, releasing intraepithelial and lamina propria lymphocytes. Libraries were prepared by immunoSEQ multiplex PCR; TCRdb keeps only in-frame clonotypes and omits some of them. Here the sample spans 15,000 to 19,000 clones, around 70% being singletons. General observations from the study: The recipient marrow held GvH clones, and some of them showed up first in ileum or blood.

This clonotype was sampled from a human patient who received an intestinal transplant, so some T cells may come from the graft donor. This chain links TRBV5-6 with TRBJ1-3; D is unresolved. The input for sequencing was ileum tissue, taken 14 days after transplant. DNA for the CDR3: TGTGCCAGCAGCCGGAGCGCCTTCTCTGGAAACACCATATATTTT. As protein: CASSRSAFSGNTIYF.